Given below is one T cell receptor (beta chain) in context. V shed 5 bases and J 2 bases; nucleotides not matched to a gene: 5. Germline V CDR1 and CDR2: MDHEN, SYDVKM. The CDR3 has 14 amino acids. These data originate in a study of blood T cell repertoires in COVID-19. Background on the study: COVID-19 samples from acute and convalescent phases originated in the United States, Italy and Spain. Sample material is recorded as cDNA or gDNA derived from T cells, B-cell-depleted T cells, or PBMCs.

Authors' methods: Amplification from reference gene primers served as the basis for estimated nucleated cell counts. TCRdb's table, derived via immunoSEQ multiplex PCR, lists solely in-frame clones and lacks some. D and trimming come from the DNA, and the V and J calls and clone size come from that table. The table records tens of thousands of clones, 70% to 80% of them present only once. The source is a woman aged 70-85 years with acute or convalescent COVID-19. Sequences were obtained from peripheral blood. V is TRBV28 and J is TRBJ1-2; 7 nucleotides align to TRBD1. CDR3 bases: TGTGCCAGCAGTCAAATGACAGGGAACTATGGCTACACCTTC. Translated: CASSQMTGNYGYTF.